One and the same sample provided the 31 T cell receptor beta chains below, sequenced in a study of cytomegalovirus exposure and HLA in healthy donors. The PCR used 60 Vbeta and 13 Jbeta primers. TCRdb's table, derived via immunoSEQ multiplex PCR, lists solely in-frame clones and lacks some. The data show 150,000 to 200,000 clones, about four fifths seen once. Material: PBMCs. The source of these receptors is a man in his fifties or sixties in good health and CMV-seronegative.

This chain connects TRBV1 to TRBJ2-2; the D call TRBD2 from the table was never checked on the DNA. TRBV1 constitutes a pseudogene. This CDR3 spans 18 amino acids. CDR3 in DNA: TGCACCAGCAGCCAAGGTATTAGCGGGGGGGGCCCTATCGGGGAGCTGTTTTTT. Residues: CTSSQGISGGGPIGELFF.

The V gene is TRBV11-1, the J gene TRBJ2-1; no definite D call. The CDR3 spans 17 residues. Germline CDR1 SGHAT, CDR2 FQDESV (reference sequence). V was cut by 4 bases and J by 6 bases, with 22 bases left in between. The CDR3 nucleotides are TGTGCCAGCAGCTACTCAGCCCGATTAGATTCGGGCAATGAGCAGTTCTTC. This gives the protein CASSYSARLDSGNEQFF.

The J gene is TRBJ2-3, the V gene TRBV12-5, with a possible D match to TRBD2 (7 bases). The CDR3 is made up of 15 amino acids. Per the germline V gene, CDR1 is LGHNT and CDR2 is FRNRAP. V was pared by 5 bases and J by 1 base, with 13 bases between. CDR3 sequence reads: CASGPSGGRTDTQYF. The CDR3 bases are TGTGCTAGTGGTCCGTCGGGGGGCCGCACAGATACGCAGTATTTT. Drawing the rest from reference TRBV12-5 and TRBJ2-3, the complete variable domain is DARVTQTPRHKVTEMGQEVTMRCQPILGHNTVFWYRQTMMQGLELLAYFRNRAPLDDSGMPKDRFSAEMPDATLATLKIQPSEPRDSAVYFCASGPSGGRTDTQYFGPGTRLTVL.

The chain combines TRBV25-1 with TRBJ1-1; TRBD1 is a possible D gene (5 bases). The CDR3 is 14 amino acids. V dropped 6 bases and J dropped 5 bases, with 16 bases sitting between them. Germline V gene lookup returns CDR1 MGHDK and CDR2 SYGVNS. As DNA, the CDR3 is TGTGCCAGCAGGGCAGCAGACGGGGGGACTGAAGCTTTCTTT. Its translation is CASRAADGGTEAFF.

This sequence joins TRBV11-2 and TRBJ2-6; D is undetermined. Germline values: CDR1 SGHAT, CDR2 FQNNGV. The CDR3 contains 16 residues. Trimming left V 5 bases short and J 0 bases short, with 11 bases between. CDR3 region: CASSRQTNSGANVLTF. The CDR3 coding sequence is TGTGCCAGCAGCCGTCAAACAAACTCTGGGGCCAACGTCCTGACTTTC.

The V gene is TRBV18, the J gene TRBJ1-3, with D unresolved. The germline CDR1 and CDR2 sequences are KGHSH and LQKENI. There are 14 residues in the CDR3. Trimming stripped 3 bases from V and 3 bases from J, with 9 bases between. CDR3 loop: CASSPDKVGNTIYF. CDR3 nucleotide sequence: TGTGCCAGCTCACCCGACAAGGTTGGAAACACCATATATTTT.

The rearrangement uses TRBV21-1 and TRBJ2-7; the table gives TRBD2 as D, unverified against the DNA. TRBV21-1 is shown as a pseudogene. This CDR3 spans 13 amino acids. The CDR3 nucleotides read TGTGCCAGCAGCAGACGAGGGTCCTACGAGCAGTACTTC. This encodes CASSRRGSYEQYF.

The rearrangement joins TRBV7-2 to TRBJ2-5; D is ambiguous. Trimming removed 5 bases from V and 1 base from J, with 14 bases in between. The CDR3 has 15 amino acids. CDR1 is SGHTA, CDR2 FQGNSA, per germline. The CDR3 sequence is CASSQSWSRQETQYF. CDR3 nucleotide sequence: TGTGCCAGCAGCCAATCTTGGAGCCGCCAAGAGACCCAGTACTTC.

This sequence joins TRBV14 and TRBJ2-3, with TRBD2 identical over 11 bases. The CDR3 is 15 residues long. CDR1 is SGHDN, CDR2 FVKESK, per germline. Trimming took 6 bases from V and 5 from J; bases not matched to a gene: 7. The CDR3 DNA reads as TGTGCCAGCAGTCTGACACTAGCGGGAGAAGATACGCAGTATTTT. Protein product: CASSLTLAGEDTQYF.

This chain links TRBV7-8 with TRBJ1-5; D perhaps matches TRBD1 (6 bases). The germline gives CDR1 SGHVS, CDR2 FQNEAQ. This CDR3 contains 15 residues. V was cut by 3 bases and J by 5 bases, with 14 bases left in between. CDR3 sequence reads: CASSFLGARDQPQHF. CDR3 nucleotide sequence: TGTGCCAGCAGCTTTTTGGGGGCGAGGGATCAGCCCCAGCATTTT. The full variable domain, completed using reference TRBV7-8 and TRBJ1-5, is GAGVSQSPRYKVAKRGQDVALRCDPISGHVSLFWYQQALGQGPEFLTYFQNEAQLDKSGLPSDRFFAERPEGSVSTLKIQRTQQEDSAVYLCASSFLGARDQPQHFGDGTRLSIL.

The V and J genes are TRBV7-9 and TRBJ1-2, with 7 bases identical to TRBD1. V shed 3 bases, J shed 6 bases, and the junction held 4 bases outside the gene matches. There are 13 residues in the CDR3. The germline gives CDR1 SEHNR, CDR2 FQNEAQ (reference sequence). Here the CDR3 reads CASSFADRDGYTF. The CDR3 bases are TGTGCCAGCAGCTTCGCCGACAGGGATGGCTACACCTTC.

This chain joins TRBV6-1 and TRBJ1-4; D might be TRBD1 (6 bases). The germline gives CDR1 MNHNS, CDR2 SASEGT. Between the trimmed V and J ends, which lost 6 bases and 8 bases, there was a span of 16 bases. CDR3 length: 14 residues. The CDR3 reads CASSTQGVREKLFF. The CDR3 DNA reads TGTGCCAGCAGCACACAGGGTGTGAGGGAAAAACTGTTTTTT.

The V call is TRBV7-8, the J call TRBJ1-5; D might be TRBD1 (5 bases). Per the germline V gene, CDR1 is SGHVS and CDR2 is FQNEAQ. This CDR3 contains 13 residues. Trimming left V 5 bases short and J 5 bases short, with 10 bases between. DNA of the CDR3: TGTGCCAGCAGCACCCAAGGGGATCAGCCCCAGCATTTT. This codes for CASSTQGDQPQHF. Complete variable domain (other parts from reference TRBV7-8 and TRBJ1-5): GAGVSQSPRYKVAKRGQDVALRCDPISGHVSLFWYQQALGQGPEFLTYFQNEAQLDKSGLPSDRFFAERPEGSVSTLKIQRTQQEDSAVYLCASSTQGDQPQHFGDGTRLSIL.

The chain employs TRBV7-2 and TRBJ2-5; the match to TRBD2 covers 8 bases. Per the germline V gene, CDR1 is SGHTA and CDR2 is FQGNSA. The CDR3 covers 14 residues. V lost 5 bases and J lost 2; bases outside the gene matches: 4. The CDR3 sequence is CASSPLAVQETQYF. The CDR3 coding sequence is TGTGCCAGCAGCCCACTAGCGGTACAAGAGACCCAGTACTTC.

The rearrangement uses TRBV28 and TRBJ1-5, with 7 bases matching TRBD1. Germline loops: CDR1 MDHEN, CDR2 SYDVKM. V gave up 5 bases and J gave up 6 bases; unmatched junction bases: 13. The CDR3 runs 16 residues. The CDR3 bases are TGTGCCAGCAGTACCCGGGGCAGGGGGGTCGGTCAGCCCCAGCATTTT. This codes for CASSTRGRGVGQPQHF.

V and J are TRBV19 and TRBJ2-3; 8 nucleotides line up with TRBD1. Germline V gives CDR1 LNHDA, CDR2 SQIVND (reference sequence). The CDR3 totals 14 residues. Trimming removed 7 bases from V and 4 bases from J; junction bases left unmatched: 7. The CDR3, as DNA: TGTGCCAGTATAGGGCCAGGGGGCGCAGATACGCAGTATTTT. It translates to CASIGPGGADTQYF.

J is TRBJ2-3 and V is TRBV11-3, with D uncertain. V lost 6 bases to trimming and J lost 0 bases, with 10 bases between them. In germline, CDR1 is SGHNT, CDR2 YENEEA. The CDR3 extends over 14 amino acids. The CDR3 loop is CASSGGPSTDTQYF. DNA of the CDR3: TGTGCCAGCAGTGGTGGGCCTAGCACAGATACGCAGTATTTT.

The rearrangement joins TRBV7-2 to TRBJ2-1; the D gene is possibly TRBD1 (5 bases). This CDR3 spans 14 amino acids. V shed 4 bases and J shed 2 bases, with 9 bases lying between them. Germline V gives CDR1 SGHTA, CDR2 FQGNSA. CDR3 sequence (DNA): TGTGCCAGCAGCTCAAGGGGCCCCTACAATGAGCAGTTCTTC. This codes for CASSSRGPYNEQFF.

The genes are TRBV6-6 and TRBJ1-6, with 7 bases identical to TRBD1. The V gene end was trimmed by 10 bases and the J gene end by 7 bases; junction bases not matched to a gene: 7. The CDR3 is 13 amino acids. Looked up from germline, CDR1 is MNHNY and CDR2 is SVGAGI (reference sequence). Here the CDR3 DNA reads TGTGCCACCGACAGACAGGGAAATTCACCCCTCCACTTT. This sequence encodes CATDRQGNSPLHF.

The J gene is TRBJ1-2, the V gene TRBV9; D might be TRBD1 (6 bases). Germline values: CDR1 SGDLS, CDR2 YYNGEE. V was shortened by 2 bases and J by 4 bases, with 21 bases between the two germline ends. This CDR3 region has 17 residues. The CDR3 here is CASSVRPLEGELYGYTF. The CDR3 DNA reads TGTGCCAGCAGCGTTCGCCCCCTTGAGGGGGAACTCTATGGCTACACCTTC.

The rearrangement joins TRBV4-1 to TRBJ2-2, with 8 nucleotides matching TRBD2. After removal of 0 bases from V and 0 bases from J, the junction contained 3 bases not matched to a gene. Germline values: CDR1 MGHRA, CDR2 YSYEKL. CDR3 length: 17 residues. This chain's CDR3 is CASSQDPGLANTGELFF. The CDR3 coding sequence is TGCGCCAGCAGCCAAGACCCGGGACTAGCGAACACCGGGGAGCTGTTTTTT.

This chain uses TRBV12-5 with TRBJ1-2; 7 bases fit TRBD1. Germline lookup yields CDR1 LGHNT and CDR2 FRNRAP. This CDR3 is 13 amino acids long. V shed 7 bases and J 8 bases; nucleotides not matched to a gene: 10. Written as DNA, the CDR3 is TGTGCTAGTGCCCCGGAGGGGGCTGAAGGCTACACCTTC. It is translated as CASAPEGAEGYTF. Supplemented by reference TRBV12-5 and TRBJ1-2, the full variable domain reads DARVTQTPRHKVTEMGQEVTMRCQPILGHNTVFWYRQTMMQGLELLAYFRNRAPLDDSGMPKDRFSAEMPDATLATLKIQPSEPRDSAVYFCASAPEGAEGYTFGSGTRLTVV.

The CDR3 sequence: CASSPGREPYEQYF. The DNA for the CDR3 is TGCGCCAGCAGTCCCGGACGGGAGCCTTACGAGCAGTACTTC. This chain uses TRBV23-1 with TRBJ2-7; possible D gene TRBD2, 6 bases. TRBV23-1 is an ORF, and what it does is uncertain. CDR3 length equals 14 residues. The V and J ends lost 4 bases and 4 bases respectively, with 14 bases between them.

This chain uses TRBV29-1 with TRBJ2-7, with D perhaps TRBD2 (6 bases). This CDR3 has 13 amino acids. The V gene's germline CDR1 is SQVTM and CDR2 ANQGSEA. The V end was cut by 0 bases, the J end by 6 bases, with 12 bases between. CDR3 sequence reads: CSVEDRAGSEQYF. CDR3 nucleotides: TGCAGCGTTGAAGATCGGGCGGGGTCCGAGCAGTACTTC.

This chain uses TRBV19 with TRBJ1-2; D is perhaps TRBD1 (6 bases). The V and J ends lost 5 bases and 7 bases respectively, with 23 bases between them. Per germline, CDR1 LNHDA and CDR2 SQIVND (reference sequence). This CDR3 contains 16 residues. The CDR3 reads CASSQTGTPPVFGYTF. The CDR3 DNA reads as TGTGCCAGTAGTCAGACCGGGACACCCCCAGTATTTGGCTACACCTTC.

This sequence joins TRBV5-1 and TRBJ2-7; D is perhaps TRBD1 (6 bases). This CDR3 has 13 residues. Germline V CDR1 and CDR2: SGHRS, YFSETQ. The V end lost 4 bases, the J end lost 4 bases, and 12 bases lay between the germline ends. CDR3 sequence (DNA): TGCGCCAGCAGCCCCGGACAGACTTACGAGCAGTACTTC. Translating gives CASSPGQTYEQYF.

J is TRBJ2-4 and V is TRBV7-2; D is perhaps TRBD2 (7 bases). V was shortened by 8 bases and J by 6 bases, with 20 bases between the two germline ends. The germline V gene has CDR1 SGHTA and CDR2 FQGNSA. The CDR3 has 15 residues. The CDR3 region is CASSQGGGRVNIQYF. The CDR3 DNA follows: TGTGCCAGCTCCCAGGGAGGGGGACGGGTAAACATTCAGTACTTC.

The CDR3 is CASSPSRTSTDTQYF. Here the CDR3 DNA reads TGTGCCAGCAGCCCGTCGAGGACTAGCACAGATACGCAGTATTTT. The rearrangement joins TRBV11-2 to TRBJ2-3, with D perhaps matching TRBD2 (5 bases). In germline, CDR1 is SGHAT, CDR2 FQNNGV. The V end was cut by 5 bases, the J end by 0 bases, with 12 bases between. The CDR3 is 15 amino acids.

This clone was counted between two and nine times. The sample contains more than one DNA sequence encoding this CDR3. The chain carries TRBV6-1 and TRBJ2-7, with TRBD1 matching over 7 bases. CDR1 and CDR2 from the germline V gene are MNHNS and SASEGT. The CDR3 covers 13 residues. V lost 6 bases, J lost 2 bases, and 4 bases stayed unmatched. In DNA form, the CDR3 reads TGTGCCAGCAGGAGGGACAGTCCCTACGAGCAGTACTTC. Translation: CASRRDSPYEQYF.

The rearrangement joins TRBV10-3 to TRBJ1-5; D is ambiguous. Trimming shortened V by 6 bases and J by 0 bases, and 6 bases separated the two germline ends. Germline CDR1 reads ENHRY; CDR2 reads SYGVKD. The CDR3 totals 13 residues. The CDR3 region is CAIRGSSNQPQHF. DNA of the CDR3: TGTGCCATCAGGGGGAGTAGCAATCAGCCCCAGCATTTT.

CDR3 nucleotide sequence: TGTGCCAGCAAGAGAGGCGGGGACACAGATACGCAGTATTTT. Translation: CASKRGGDTDTQYF. This sequence joins TRBV6-4 and TRBJ2-3, with TRBD2 as a possible D gene (6 bases). The CDR3 runs to 14 residues. Trimming shortened V by 7 bases and J by 2 bases, and 13 bases separated the two germline ends. Germline CDR1 and CDR2: MRHNA and SNTAGT.